This T cell receptor beta chain was observed in a study of T cell responses to AZD1222 COVID-19 vaccine. The CDR3 is 16 residues long. Losses at the gene ends were 3 bases for V and 1 base for J; bases not matched to a gene: 3. The germline V gene has CDR1 MNHNS and CDR2 SASEGT. Study-wide points: Mapped onto spike, vaccine-associated CD4 TCRs spanned it and were dominant at 160-218 and 743-854.

Profiling relied on immunoSEQ multiplex PCR, and the TCRdb table lists in-frame clones only, not all of them. The sample lists about 110,000 clones; around nine tenths were seen once. Points on this clone: As yet, its antigen is unknown.

The chain carries TRBV6-1 and TRBJ2-2, with 9 bases fitting TRBD1. The source was peripheral blood, collected 28 days after the second AZD1222 dose. The receptor was derived from an adult who received the AZD1222 COVID-19 vaccine. Here the CDR3 DNA reads TGTGCCAGCAGTGAGGGACAGGGTTGGAACACCGGGGAGCTGTTTTTT. It encodes CASSEGQGWNTGELFF.